A selection of T cell receptor beta chains follows, all from one sample in a study of CD4 and CD8 cells across lung adenocarcinoma regions. Each CDR3 protein is one row after TCRdb ran MiXCR on the PCR reads. The repertoire holds tens of thousands of distinct CDR3 sequences, with 54% as singletons. The sequenced sample consisted of CD8+ T cells from the center of a lung tumor. The origin of the receptors is a female donor with lung adenocarcinoma. The CD4 and CD8 labels of this study may be unreliable. CDR3s include the opening cysteine and the closing phenylalanine or tryptophan. D genes are given only for firm matches. Only part of the rows carry a size: once, few, many, or a class if the clone is expanded.

d_gene: TRBD2
v_gene: TRBV27
j_gene: TRBJ2-3
abundance: NA
CDR3nt: TGTGCGGGCGGGGGGGGCCAGGGCCCAGAGACGCAGTATTTT
CDR3aa: CAGGGGQGPETQYF

d_gene: NA
v_gene: TRBV10-2
j_gene: TRBJ1-1
abundance: NA
CDR3nt: TGCGCCAGCAGTCGGCCTACCCAAGGCGCTGAAGCTTTCTTT
CDR3aa: CASSRPTQGAEAFF

d_gene: NA
v_gene: TRBV24-1
j_gene: TRBJ2-3
abundance: NA
CDR3nt: TGTGCCACCAGTGATCCGGCAGGGTGGTCTGGCACAGATACGCAGTATTTT
CDR3aa: CATSDPAGWSGTDTQYF

d_gene: NA
v_gene: TRBV6-1
j_gene: TRBJ1-1
abundance: NA
CDR3nt: TGTGCCAGCAGCTCCGATTGGCGAAACACTGAAGCTTTCTTT
CDR3aa: CASSSDWRNTEAFF

d_gene: NA
v_gene: TRBV6-1
j_gene: TRBJ2-3
abundance: NA
CDR3nt: TGTGCCAGGGGTCTCGGGGGCCGACAACAAGAGACGCAGTATTTT
CDR3aa: CARGLGGRQQETQYF

d_gene: NA
v_gene: TRBV6-1
j_gene: TRBJ2-1
abundance: NA
CDR3nt: TGTGCCAGCAGGGTCCTCCGAAGCTCCTACAATGAGCAGTTCTTC
CDR3aa: CASRVLRSSYNEQFF

d_gene: NA
v_gene: TRBV6-1
j_gene: TRBJ2-2
abundance: NA
CDR3nt: TGTGCCAGCGGTAGGCTCACCGGGGAGCTGTTTTTT
CDR3aa: CASGRLTGELFF

d_gene: TRBD2
v_gene: TRBV6-1
j_gene: TRBJ2-1
abundance: NA
CDR3nt: TGTGCCAGCAAAAGCGGGAGGGCCAATTATTATGAGCAGTTCTTC
CDR3aa: CASKSGRANYYEQFF

d_gene: NA
v_gene: TRBV5-1
j_gene: TRBJ2-2
abundance: few
CDR3nt: TGCGCCAGCAGCTTGGATTGGGTTCGGACCGGGGAGCTGTTTTTT
CDR3aa: CASSLDWVRTGELFF

d_gene: TRBD2
v_gene: TRBV7-2
j_gene: TRBJ2-1
abundance: many
CDR3nt: TGTGCCAGCAGCCCGCTAGGACTAGCGGGAGGGAATGAGCAGTTCTTC
CDR3aa: CASSPLGLAGGNEQFF

d_gene: TRBD2
v_gene: TRBV6-1
j_gene: TRBJ2-5
abundance: NA
CDR3nt: TGTGCCAGCAGTGTGGAGGCGGGAGGGCCAGAGACCCAGTACTTC
CDR3aa: CASSVEAGGPETQYF

d_gene: NA
v_gene: TRBV10-2
j_gene: TRBJ2-5
abundance: NA
CDR3nt: TGCGCGAGCCTCGGGGGCAGGGAACAAGAGACGCAGTACTTC
CDR3aa: CASLGGREQETQYF

d_gene: NA
v_gene: TRBV6-5
j_gene: TRBJ1-1
abundance: many
CDR3nt: TGTGCCAGCAGTTACTCGATAGGGCTGAACACTGAAGCTTTCTTT
CDR3aa: CASSYSIGLNTEAFF

d_gene: NA
v_gene: TRBV6-1
j_gene: TRBJ2-1
abundance: NA
CDR3nt: TGTGCCAGCAGTGGGAGACGAGACAATGAGCAGTTCTTC
CDR3aa: CASSGRRDNEQFF

d_gene: NA
v_gene: TRBV11-2
j_gene: TRBJ2-1
abundance: few
CDR3nt: TGTGCCAGCAGCTTCACTAAGGGGTCCTCCTACAATGAGCAGTTCTTC
CDR3aa: CASSFTKGSSYNEQFF

d_gene: NA
v_gene: TRBV24-1
j_gene: TRBJ2-1
abundance: NA
CDR3nt: TGTGCCACCAGTGCAAGGAGAGCAGGGGAGTTGGGTGAGCAGTTCTTC
CDR3aa: CATSARRAGELGEQFF

d_gene: NA
v_gene: TRBV3-1
j_gene: TRBJ2-2
abundance: NA
CDR3nt: TGTGCCAGCAGCCGCTATACAGGTTCTAACACCGGGGAGCTGTTTTTT
CDR3aa: CASSRYTGSNTGELFF

d_gene: NA
v_gene: TRBV25-1
j_gene: TRBJ2-1
abundance: many
CDR3nt: TGTGCCAGCAGTGAATTGACAGGCGGATACAATGAGCAGTTCTTC
CDR3aa: CASSELTGGYNEQFF

d_gene: TRBD2
v_gene: TRBV6-1
j_gene: TRBJ2-4
abundance: NA
CDR3nt: TGTGCGACCAAGGGCGGGGGTGAGGGAAAGATTCAGTACTTC
CDR3aa: CATKGGGEGKIQYF

d_gene: NA
v_gene: TRBV27
j_gene: TRBJ1-2
abundance: NA
CDR3nt: TGTGCCAGCAGTTTTAATCCGGAGAACTATGGCTACACCTTC
CDR3aa: CASSFNPENYGYTF

d_gene: TRBD2
v_gene: TRBV10-2
j_gene: TRBJ2-3
abundance: NA
CDR3nt: TGCGCGGGGAGCGGGGGCGGGTGCGGGGAGACGCAGTATTTC
CDR3aa: CAGSGGGCGETQYF

d_gene: NA
v_gene: TRBV7-8
j_gene: TRBJ2-6
abundance: few
CDR3nt: TGTGCCAGCAGCCCTTACCGGGACAGGGCCAACGTCCTGACTTTC
CDR3aa: CASSPYRDRANVLTF